The next 8 T cell receptor beta chains were all read from a single sample in a study of blood T cell repertoires in COVID-19. Repertoires were generated with immunoSEQ multiplex PCR, while TCRdb's copy carries only in-frame clones and drops some. This sample has a few hundred thousand clones, with 70% to 90% found just once. The sample was peripheral blood. These receptors came from a man aged 40-55 years with acute or convalescent COVID-19.

This sequence joins TRBV19 and TRBJ2-3; tentative D call: TRBD2 (5 bases). Germline-derived CDR1 and CDR2 are LNHDA and SQIVND (reference sequence). The CDR3 extends over 15 amino acids. V lost 5 bases, J lost 4 bases, and 16 bases lay in between. The CDR3 DNA sequence: TGTGCCAGTAGTGGGAGCGTATCCTTTCCAGATACGCAGTATTTT. Amino acid sequence: CASSGSVSFPDTQYF.

V is TRBV7-9 and J is TRBJ1-5; possibly TRBD1 for D (6 bases). Germline lookup yields CDR1 SEHNR and CDR2 FQNEAQ (reference sequence). The V and J ends lost 5 bases and 7 bases respectively, with 12 bases between them. The CDR3 spans 13 residues. The CDR3 bases are TGTGCCAGCAGCCAATACACAGGGCAGCCCCAGCATTTT. This translates into CASSQYTGQPQHF.

In this sample, this clone turned up a few times. This sequence joins TRBV12-1 and TRBJ2-7; the table assigns TRBD2, which was not confirmed against the DNA. TRBV12-1 is noted as a pseudogene. This CDR3 has 18 residues. The CDR3 loop reads CASSGGDSSGTRSYEQYF. The CDR3, as DNA: TGTGCCAGCAGCGGTGGGGACAGTTCCGGGACTAGAAGCTACGAGCAGTACTTC.

V usage is TRBV6-2 or TRBV6-3 and J usage is TRBJ2-3; D is possibly TRBD2 (5 bases). Germline loops: CDR1 MNHEY, CDR2 SVGEGT. The length of the CDR3 is 17 residues. The V end was cut by 2 bases, the J end by 4 bases, with 19 bases between. CDR3 DNA sequence: TGTGCCAGCAGTTACGTGGCGGGTCAACCGTTTTCAGATACGCAGTATTTT. Its translation: CASSYVAGQPFSDTQYF.

The count of this clone is one. The rearrangement uses TRBV7-5 and TRBJ2-7; TRBD2, as called in the table, went unchecked against the DNA. TRBV7-5 is described as a pseudogene. This CDR3 contains 18 residues. CDR3 region: CARSNRTSGSTSSYEQYF. As DNA, the CDR3 is TGTGCCAGAAGCAACAGGACTAGCGGGAGTACGAGCTCCTACGAGCAGTACTTC.

This chain uses TRBV6-6 with TRBJ1-3; a possible D gene is TRBD1 (5 bases). There are 16 residues in the CDR3. The V end was cut by 0 bases, the J end by 0 bases, with 9 bases between. Germline-derived CDR1 and CDR2 are MNHNY and SVGAGI (reference sequence). The CDR3 DNA reads as TGTGCCAGCAGTTACTCCAGGGATTTCTCTGGAAACACCATATATTTT. Translation: CASSYSRDFSGNTIYF.

The chain employs TRBV28 and TRBJ2-7; a weak D match, TRBD1 (7 bases). The CDR3 is 14 residues long. CDR1 is MDHEN and CDR2 is SYDVKM in the germline V gene. The V gene lost 6 bases and the J gene lost 0 bases, with 12 bases spanning the gap. DNA of the CDR3: TGTGCCAGCAGACGACAGGGACTCTCCTACGAGCAGTACTTC. Protein: CASRRQGLSYEQYF.

The gene calls are TRBV5-4 and TRBJ1-4, with 10 bases identical to TRBD1. The CDR3 totals 14 residues. V shed 6 bases, J shed 6 bases, and the junction held 5 bases outside the gene matches. Germline CDR1 reads SGHNT; CDR2 reads YYREEE (reference sequence). The CDR3 spells CASTVGTGDEKLFF. CDR3 DNA sequence: TGTGCCAGCACCGTAGGGACAGGGGATGAAAAACTGTTTTTT.